This T cell receptor (beta chain) came from a study of tumor and adjacent non-tumor tissue in lung cancer. Study context: Millions of productive TCRbeta reads were obtained per sample on average. Study-level findings and limits: Top 100 clones took a larger repertoire share in normal lung.

V lost 5 bases, J lost 4 bases, and 6 bases stayed unmatched. The CDR3 extends over 16 amino acids. As for this clonotype: Antigen unknown. It may be a read error: a sequence one base away is much more abundant.

RNA was extracted from bulk tissue without any cell sorting. Donors were chemotherapy-naive, newly diagnosed lung cancer surgical patients in China, August–November 2014. A modified ARM-PCR protocol with three rounds of nested PCR amplified TCRbeta. Via MiXCR, TCRdb re-called the multiplex PCR reads, giving one row per CDR3 protein. The sample records more than 120,000 distinct CDR3 sequences, 66% being singletons. This TCR was sampled from a man aged 60 to 75 with small cell lung cancer. Sequenced sample: lung tumor tissue. V usage is TRBV12-3 or TRBV12-4 and J usage is TRBJ2-5; 14 bases agree with TRBD2. CDR3 sequence (DNA): TGTGCCAGCAGTCTCGGGACTAGCGGGAGCCGAGAGACCCAGTACTTC. Translated, it gives CASSLGTSGSRETQYF.